The 21 T cell receptor beta chains below come from one sample, sequenced in a study of beta chain features in type 1 diabetes (dated by TCRdb to 2017 to 2018). Library generation was performed with the immunoSEQ multiplex PCR assay. The entire isolated RNA was reverse transcribed using the High Capacity cDNA Reverse Transcription Kit, and thus expressed TCRB transcripts were sequenced. TCRdb holds this immuneACCESS table with in-frame rearrangements only. Some clones are missing; in checked studies, unresolved V genes explain under half, and the rest has no known cause. The sample yields more than 300,000 clones; 10% to 15% were counted once. The ten largest clones represent under 0.02% of the sample. The sample comprised naive CD4+ T cells from blood. The label giving this sample's cell subset or site can be read as: true naive CD4+ T cells. These receptors came from a young man in good health.

This clone occurred a few times. This chain uses TRBV15 with TRBJ1-5; unclear D gene. Germline CDR1 is LNHNV and CDR2 is YYDKDF (reference sequence). The CDR3 runs to 12 residues. Between the trimmed V and J ends, which lost 0 bases and 6 bases, there was a span of 3 bases. For the CDR3, the DNA is TGTGCCACCAGCAGAGATAGTCAGCCCCAGCATTTT. Translation gives CATSRDSQPQHF.

The chain carries TRBV27 and TRBJ2-3, with 9 bases matching TRBD2. The CDR3 loop spans 15 amino acids. Trimming took 2 bases from V and 3 from J; bases not matched to a gene: 3. Germline V CDR1 and CDR2: MNHEY, SMNVEV (reference sequence). CDR3 in amino acids: CASSLPGLATDTQYF. The CDR3 DNA sequence: TGTGCCAGCAGTTTACCCGGACTAGCGACAGATACGCAGTATTTT.

The chain joins TRBV7-9 to TRBJ1-4; D may be TRBD1 (6 bases). This CDR3 is 16 amino acids long. The V end was cut by 5 bases, the J end by 3 bases, with 16 bases between. Germline V gene data show CDR1 as SEHNR and CDR2 as FQNEAQ (reference sequence). CDR3: CASSRRGGHPNEKLFF. CDR3 nucleotide sequence: TGTGCCAGCAGCCGAAGGGGGGGTCATCCTAATGAAAAACTGTTTTTT.

A few counts support this clone. The V call is TRBV5-1, the J call TRBJ2-6; 12 bases line up with TRBD1. The CDR3 has 18 amino acids. V dropped 3 bases and J dropped 3; count of bases not matched to a gene: 7. CDR1 and CDR2 (germline): SGHRS, YFSETQ. The CDR3 region is CASSYPGQGANGANVLTF. Written as DNA, the CDR3 is TGCGCCAGCAGCTATCCGGGACAGGGGGCTAATGGGGCCAACGTCCTGACTTTC.

This clone has just a few counts. This sequence joins TRBV9 and TRBJ1-4; TRBD1 agrees at 9 bases. The germline CDR1 and CDR2 sequences are SGDLS and YYNGEE. This CDR3 region has 15 residues. Losses at the gene ends were 3 bases for V and 11 bases for J; bases not matched to a gene: 11. The CDR3 bases are TGTGCCAGCAGCGAAGCGGGACAGGGATTGTCTAAACTGTTTTTT. This codes for CASSEAGQGLSKLFF.

The CDR3 region is CASSEDRGSYNEQFF. The CDR3 DNA follows: TGTGCCAGCAGTGAAGACAGGGGCTCCTACAATGAGCAGTTCTTC. The chain links TRBV6-1 to TRBJ2-1; 7 bases are shared with TRBD1. The V segment lost 1 base and the J segment 0 bases; nucleotides outside the gene matches: 0. The CDR3 is made up of 15 amino acids. The germline CDR1 and CDR2 sequences are MNHNS and SASEGT.

V usage is TRBV4-3 and J usage is TRBJ2-3; 7 positions agree with TRBD2. This CDR3 is built from 16 residues. Trimming took 2 bases from V and 0 from J; bases not matched to a gene: 5. CDR1 is LGHNA and CDR2 is YSLEER in the germline V gene. The chain's CDR3 is CASSQQAGPSTDTQYF. The DNA of the CDR3 is TGCGCCAGCAGCCAACAAGCGGGACCTAGCACAGATACGCAGTATTTT.

The chain is built from TRBV6-1 and TRBJ1-6, with 7 bases fitting TRBD1. V lost 0 bases to trimming and J lost 7 bases; unmatched junction nucleotides: 6. This CDR3 region has 16 residues. CDR1 and CDR2 from the germline V gene are MNHNS and SASEGT. CDR3 sequence: CASSEARGQRNSPLHF. The CDR3 coding sequence is TGTGCCAGCAGTGAAGCCCGGGGACAGAGAAATTCACCCCTCCACTTT.

This chain uses TRBV30 with TRBJ1-1; 7 positions agree with TRBD1. The germline V gene encodes CDR1 GTSNPN and CDR2 SVGIG (reference sequence). The CDR3 consists of 13 residues. Trimming took 2 bases from V and 5 from J; bases not matched to a gene: 5. The CDR3 sequence is CAWSYSGGTEAFF. The CDR3 bases are TGTGCCTGGAGTTATTCAGGGGGTACTGAAGCTTTCTTT.

The table lists this clone with a count of one. The chain combines TRBV6-5 with TRBJ1-1; 7 positions match TRBD1. CDR1 is MNHEY, CDR2 SVGAGI, per germline. V lost 6 bases, J lost 5 bases, and 9 bases stayed unmatched. This CDR3 is built from 14 residues. The CDR3 loop is CASSPRDSRTEAFF. As DNA, the CDR3 is TGTGCCAGCAGCCCGAGGGACAGCCGGACTGAAGCTTTCTTT.

This clone was observed a few times. CDR3 bases: TGTGCCAGCAGCTTAACAAATTCACCCCTCCACTTT. Its translation is CASSLTNSPLHF. The chain uses TRBV9 and TRBJ1-6; unclear D gene. CDR3 length: 12 residues. The germline CDR1 and CDR2 sequences are SGDLS and YYNGEE. V dropped 4 bases and J dropped 7 bases, with 6 bases sitting between them.

The chain is built from TRBV23-1 and TRBJ2-7, with 10 positions matching TRBD1. TRBV23-1 is filed as an ORF, its function uncertain. The CDR3 has 15 residues. V lost 3 bases, J lost 4 bases, and 6 bases stayed unmatched. CDR3 bases: TGCGCCAGCAGTCAGGATGGACAGGGGGAGTACGAGCAGTACTTC. This translates into CASSQDGQGEYEQYF.

This chain connects TRBV28 to TRBJ1-1, with D possibly matching TRBD1 (5 bases). The CDR3 runs 15 residues. The ends were cut back, 0 bases at V and 7 bases at J, with 15 bases in the middle. Germline CDR1 is MDHEN and CDR2 is SYDVKM. The CDR3 loop reads CASSLWAPGPIEAFF. Written as DNA, the CDR3 is TGTGCCAGCAGTTTATGGGCCCCAGGGCCTATTGAAGCTTTCTTT. Together with reference TRBV28 and TRBJ1-1, the CDR3 gives the full variable domain: DVKVTQSSRYLVKRTGEKVFLECVQDMDHENMFWYRQDPGLGLRLIYFSYDVKMKEKGDIPEGYSVSREKKERFSLILESASTNQTSMYLCASSLWAPGPIEAFFGQGTRLTVV.

The rearrangement links TRBV11-1 to TRBJ2-7; 12 nucleotides line up with TRBD2. CDR3 length equals 14 residues. CDR1 is SGHAT, CDR2 FQDESV, per germline (reference sequence). Trimming at V came to 5 bases and at J to 6 bases, leaving 5 bases not matched to a gene. This chain's CDR3 is CASSHPTSGSEQYF. CDR3 coding DNA: TGTGCCAGCAGCCACCCGACTAGCGGGAGCGAGCAGTACTTC.

This clone was observed a handful of times. The CDR3 DNA reads as TGTGCCAGCAGCGTGGACAGAAGCACAGATACGCAGTATTTT. It translates to CASSVDRSTDTQYF. The V call is TRBV5-8, the J call TRBJ2-3; D might be TRBD1 (6 bases). Germline V lookup: CDR1 SGHTS, CDR2 YDEGEE. The CDR3 has 14 amino acids. V was shortened by 4 bases and J by 0 bases, with 9 bases between the two germline ends.

The chain carries TRBV7-2 and TRBJ2-1; 9 nucleotides agree with TRBD1. V dropped 1 base and J dropped 9; count of bases not matched to a gene: 10. The V gene's germline CDR1 is SGHTA and CDR2 FQGNSA. The CDR3 consists of 16 residues. In nucleotides, the CDR3 is TGTGCCAGCAGCTTAGTGTTTGGGACAGGGTATGGTGAGCAGTTCTTC. Translation: CASSLVFGTGYGEQFF.

The V and J genes are TRBV5-1 and TRBJ2-3; TRBD1 is a possible D gene (7 bases). The CDR3 has 14 residues. Trimming took 3 bases from V and 5 from J, leaving 13 bases between them. Germline V gene sequence: CDR1 SGHRS, CDR2 YFSETQ. The CDR3 is CASSSYRGGDTQYF. The CDR3 nucleotides read TGCGCCAGCAGCTCTTACAGGGGAGGAGATACGCAGTATTTT.

The chain links TRBV18 to TRBJ1-2, with 7 bases aligning to TRBD1. This CDR3 has 14 residues. Trimming at V came to 3 bases and at J to 4 bases, leaving 5 bases not matched to a gene. Germline V lookup: CDR1 KGHSH, CDR2 LQKENI. In DNA form, the CDR3 reads TGTGCCAGCTCACCGGCTGAGGGGGCCTATGGCTACACCTTC. It yields the protein CASSPAEGAYGYTF.

This clone was observed a few times. The chain uses TRBV5-6 and TRBJ2-4; TRBD2 matches 15 bases. The V gene end was trimmed by 3 bases and the J gene end by 6 bases; junction bases not matched to a gene: 10. This CDR3 is 18 amino acids long. Looked up from germline, CDR1 is SGHDT and CDR2 is YYEEEE. The CDR3 DNA sequence: TGTGCCAGCAGCTGGCCCGGACTAGCGGGGGGGCCAACAAACATTCAGTACTTC. It specifies CASSWPGLAGGPTNIQYF.

This chain links TRBV2 with TRBJ1-1; D remains ambiguous. Germline-derived CDR1 and CDR2 are SNHLY and FYNNEI. V lost 8 bases and J 3 bases, leaving 22 bases between the germline ends. CDR3 length equals 16 residues. The CDR3 coding sequence is TGTGCCAGCCGGAGAGGGAAGTTGGGTTCAGACACTGAAGCTTTCTTT. Amino acids: CASRRGKLGSDTEAFF.

At least ten counts were recorded for this clone. The rearrangement joins TRBV29-1 to TRBJ2-1; 12 bases match TRBD1. J gave up 8 bases and V 7 bases, and 6 bases lay outside the gene matches. Germline V CDR1 and CDR2: SQVTM, ANQGSEA. The CDR3 covers 13 residues. The CDR3 spells CSAWGQGAYEQFF. In DNA, the CDR3 is TGCAGCGCGTGGGGACAGGGGGCCTATGAGCAGTTCTTC.